These T cell receptor beta chains were read from a single sample in a study of T cells in tumors after PD-1 blockade. Sequenced by immunoSEQ multiplex PCR; TCRdb stores in-frame clones only, minus some. This table has approximately 63,000 clones, 74% appearing once. Sequences were derived from PBMCs, sampled after anti-PD-1 treatment. Receptor source: a human donor with basal cell carcinoma. Both conserved end residues are part of each CDR3. The D gene is left open where the match is weak. Expanded clones get a size class; other rows say once, few or many, or leave the size out.

CDR3aa: CASSLGLAGGQNEQFF
CDR3nt: TGTGCCAGCAGCTTGGGACTAGCGGGGGGGCAAAATGAGCAGTTCTTC
d_gene: TRBD2
v_gene: TRBV7-6
abundance: few
j_gene: TRBJ2-1

CDR3aa: CASSLAVSDTEAFF
CDR3nt: TGTGCCAGCAGCTTGGCAGTCTCTGATACTGAAGCTTTCTTT
d_gene: .
v_gene: TRBV5-6
abundance: .
j_gene: TRBJ1-1

CDR3aa: CASSSLLGTSYEQYF
CDR3nt: TGCGCCAGCAGCTCTTTATTGGGGACCTCCTACGAGCAGTACTTC
d_gene: .
v_gene: TRBV5-1
abundance: .
j_gene: TRBJ2-7

CDR3aa: CGCSGAGGNTIYF
CDR3nt: TGTGGATGTTCGGGGGCAGGCGGAAACACCATATATTTT
d_gene: .
v_gene: TRBV29-1
abundance: .
j_gene: TRBJ1-3

CDR3aa: CASSIWGKLGYTF
CDR3nt: TGTGCCAGTAGTATTTGGGGTAAATTGGGCTACACCTTC
d_gene: .
v_gene: TRBV19
abundance: .
j_gene: TRBJ1-2

CDR3aa: CASSESGGRLRGTDTQYF
CDR3nt: TGCGCCAGCAGTGAGTCGGGGGGGCGCCTACGTGGAACAGATACGCAGTATTTT
d_gene: .
v_gene: TRBV10-2
abundance: .
j_gene: TRBJ2-3

CDR3aa: CASRTSGGSYEQYF
CDR3nt: TGTGCCAGCAGAACTAGCGGGGGGTCGTACGAGCAGTACTTC
d_gene: TRBD2
v_gene: TRBV6-6
abundance: few
j_gene: TRBJ2-7

CDR3aa: CASSRGGIYEQYF
CDR3nt: TGTGCCAGCAGTCGCGGGGGGATCTACGAGCAGTACTTC
d_gene: TRBD2
v_gene: TRBV6-2/TRBV6-3
abundance: .
j_gene: TRBJ2-7

CDR3aa: CASTQGPGVSYEQYF
CDR3nt: TGTGCCAGCACCCAGGGGCCAGGGGTTAGCTACGAGCAGTACTTC
d_gene: .
v_gene: TRBV14
abundance: .
j_gene: TRBJ2-7

CDR3aa: CASSERGSLSTEAFF
CDR3nt: TGTGCCAGCAGTGAACGGGGATCACTTAGCACTGAAGCTTTCTTT
d_gene: .
v_gene: TRBV2
abundance: .
j_gene: TRBJ1-1

CDR3aa: CASSRQGTTYEQYF
CDR3nt: TGTGCCAGCAGTCGACAGGGTACCACCTACGAGCAGTACTTC
d_gene: TRBD1
v_gene: TRBV2
abundance: .
j_gene: TRBJ2-7

CDR3aa: CASSLEQGYGYTF
CDR3nt: TGTGCCAGCAGCTTGGAGCAAGGCTATGGCTACACCTTC
d_gene: .
v_gene: TRBV7-2
abundance: .
j_gene: TRBJ1-2

CDR3aa: CASSSHPRGGGRWPQHF
CDR3nt: TGTGCTAGCAGCTCACACCCACGTGGGGGCGGTCGGTGGCCCCAGCATTTT
d_gene: .
v_gene: TRBV7-7
abundance: .
j_gene: TRBJ1-5

CDR3aa: CATRGDRGPGEQFF
CDR3nt: TGTGCCACCCGAGGGGACAGGGGGCCGGGAGAGCAGTTCTTC
d_gene: TRBD1
v_gene: TRBV7-2
abundance: .
j_gene: TRBJ2-1

CDR3aa: CASSLEGQGSEKLFF
CDR3nt: TGTGCCAGCAGCTTAGAGGGACAGGGGAGTGAAAAACTGTTTTTT
d_gene: TRBD1
v_gene: TRBV7-9
abundance: .
j_gene: TRBJ1-4

CDR3aa: CASSLGGTKETQYF
CDR3nt: TGTGCCAGCAGCTTAGGCGGAACTAAAGAGACCCAGTACTTC
d_gene: .
v_gene: TRBV11-3
abundance: .
j_gene: TRBJ2-5

CDR3aa: CASRGSGGARPDTQYF
CDR3nt: TGTGCCAGCAGGGGTAGCGGGGGGGCCAGGCCAGATACGCAGTATTTT
d_gene: TRBD2
v_gene: TRBV2
abundance: .
j_gene: TRBJ2-3

CDR3aa: CASRDLNEQFF
CDR3nt: TGTGCCAGCAGGGATTTGAATGAGCAGTTCTTC
d_gene: .
v_gene: TRBV6-5
abundance: .
j_gene: TRBJ2-1

CDR3aa: CASSLRRGGGQPQHF
CDR3nt: TGTGCCAGCAGTTTACGGAGGGGGGGAGGCCAGCCCCAGCATTTT
d_gene: .
v_gene: TRBV27
abundance: .
j_gene: TRBJ1-5

CDR3aa: CASFGTGFSPLHF
CDR3nt: TGTGCCAGCTTCGGGACAGGGTTCTCACCCCTCCACTTT
d_gene: TRBD1
v_gene: TRBV2
abundance: few
j_gene: TRBJ1-6

CDR3aa: CASSIGGWQYF
CDR3nt: TGTGCCAGTAGTATCGGAGGTTGGCAGTATTTT
d_gene: .
v_gene: TRBV19
abundance: .
j_gene: TRBJ2-3

CDR3aa: CASRWTSDPYNEQFF
CDR3nt: TGTGCCAGCAGGTGGACTAGCGACCCCTACAATGAGCAGTTCTTC
d_gene: TRBD2
v_gene: TRBV6-5
abundance: .
j_gene: TRBJ2-1

CDR3aa: CASSPRLEEKLFF
CDR3nt: TGTGCCAGCTCACCCCGTTTAGAGGAAAAACTGTTTTTT
d_gene: .
v_gene: TRBV18
abundance: .
j_gene: TRBJ1-4

CDR3aa: CASSFILAGATDTQYF
CDR3nt: TGTGCCAGCAGTTTCATACTAGCGGGGGCCACAGATACGCAGTATTTT
d_gene: TRBD2
v_gene: TRBV27
abundance: .
j_gene: TRBJ2-3

CDR3aa: CAWESTGELFF
CDR3nt: TGTGCCTGGGAGAGCACCGGGGAGCTGTTTTTT
d_gene: .
v_gene: TRBV30
abundance: .
j_gene: TRBJ2-2

CDR3aa: CASSHSQTAEAFF
CDR3nt: TGCGCCAGCAGTCACTCACAGACAGCTGAAGCTTTCTTT
d_gene: .
v_gene: TRBV23-1
abundance: .
j_gene: TRBJ1-1

CDR3aa: CATKQGVNNQPQHF
CDR3nt: TGTGCCACCAAACAGGGGGTGAACAATCAGCCCCAGCATTTT
d_gene: TRBD1
v_gene: TRBV19
abundance: .
j_gene: TRBJ1-5

CDR3aa: CASSQGWGGETQYF
CDR3nt: TGCGCCAGCAGCCAAGGATGGGGGGGAGAGACCCAGTACTTC
d_gene: TRBD2
v_gene: TRBV4-1
abundance: .
j_gene: TRBJ2-5

CDR3aa: CATSRVTGQETQYF
CDR3nt: TGTGCCACCAGCAGAGTTACAGGGCAAGAGACCCAGTACTTC
d_gene: .
v_gene: TRBV15
abundance: once
j_gene: TRBJ2-5

CDR3aa: CASRGTRDRVGEQYF
CDR3nt: TGTGCCAGCAGGGGCACCCGGGACAGGGTCGGGGAGCAGTACTTC
d_gene: TRBD1
v_gene: TRBV6-5
abundance: .
j_gene: TRBJ2-7

CDR3aa: CSAWVGTEAFF
CDR3nt: TGCAGTGCTTGGGTTGGCACTGAAGCTTTCTTT
d_gene: .
v_gene: TRBV20-1
abundance: few
j_gene: TRBJ1-1

CDR3aa: CASSLIVLAGNTYNEQFF
CDR3nt: TGTGCCAGCAGCTTAATCGTTCTCGCGGGGAATACCTACAATGAGCAGTTCTTC
d_gene: .
v_gene: TRBV7-9
abundance: .
j_gene: TRBJ2-1

CDR3aa: CASSSTSGGAVKGAGELFF
CDR3nt: TGTGCCAGCAGCTCGACTAGCGGGGGGGCTGTAAAGGGCGCCGGGGAGCTGTTTTTT
d_gene: TRBD2
v_gene: TRBV5-5
abundance: .
j_gene: TRBJ2-2

CDR3aa: CASPRGTDSGNTIYF
CDR3nt: TGCGCCAGCCCCAGGGGGACGGACTCTGGAAACACCATATATTTT
d_gene: TRBD1
v_gene: TRBV10-1
abundance: .
j_gene: TRBJ1-3

CDR3aa: CASSLYPSGNTGELFF
CDR3nt: TGTGCCAGCAGCTTATACCCCAGCGGGAACACCGGGGAGCTGTTTTTT
d_gene: .
v_gene: TRBV7-2
abundance: .
j_gene: TRBJ2-2

CDR3aa: CASSIAVFNEQFF
CDR3nt: TGTGCCAGTAGTATTGCAGTATTCAATGAGCAGTTCTTC
d_gene: .
v_gene: TRBV19
abundance: .
j_gene: TRBJ2-1

CDR3aa: CASGLITGLAALGEQYF
CDR3nt: TGTGCTAGTGGTTTGATCACGGGACTAGCGGCGTTAGGCGAGCAGTACTTC
d_gene: TRBD2
v_gene: TRBV12-5
abundance: .
j_gene: TRBJ2-7

CDR3aa: CASSQSRGYEQYF
CDR3nt: TGTGCCAGCAGCCAATCTAGAGGCTACGAGCAGTACTTC
d_gene: .
v_gene: TRBV3-1/TRBV3-2
abundance: once
j_gene: TRBJ2-7

CDR3aa: CASSLEGSGGARNIQYF
CDR3nt: TGTGCCAGCAGCTTAGAGGGTAGCGGGGGGGCTCGGAACATTCAGTACTTC
d_gene: TRBD2
v_gene: TRBV7-2
abundance: .
j_gene: TRBJ2-4

CDR3aa: CASSSGTSGGVKLAKNIQYF
CDR3nt: TGCGCCAGCAGCTCAGGGACTAGCGGGGGGGTAAAGCTAGCCAAAAACATTCAGTACTTC
d_gene: TRBD2
v_gene: TRBV5-1
abundance: .
j_gene: TRBJ2-4

CDR3aa: CASSIPSGQGRKMNTEAFF
CDR3nt: TGTGCCAGTAGTATCCCTTCGGGACAGGGGAGAAAGATGAACACTGAAGCTTTCTTT
d_gene: TRBD1
v_gene: TRBV19
abundance: .
j_gene: TRBJ1-1

CDR3aa: CASSERHTGELFF
CDR3nt: TGTGCCAGCAGTGAGCGTCACACCGGGGAGCTGTTTTTT
d_gene: .
v_gene: TRBV6-4
abundance: many
j_gene: TRBJ2-2

CDR3aa: CASSGRELYEQYF
CDR3nt: TGTGCCAGCTCAGGCAGGGAGCTGTACGAGCAGTACTTC
d_gene: .
v_gene: TRBV18
abundance: .
j_gene: TRBJ2-7

CDR3aa: CAWSVWAGGLRNTEAFF
CDR3nt: TGTGCCTGGAGTGTATGGGCAGGGGGGTTGAGGAACACTGAAGCTTTCTTT
d_gene: TRBD1
v_gene: TRBV30
abundance: .
j_gene: TRBJ1-1

CDR3aa: CASSARTSGTDTQYF
CDR3nt: TGTGCCAGCAGTGCCCGGACTAGCGGCACAGATACGCAGTATTTT
d_gene: TRBD2
v_gene: TRBV2
abundance: .
j_gene: TRBJ2-3

CDR3aa: CASSPGEETQYF
CDR3nt: TGTGCCAGCAGCCCCGGCGAAGAGACCCAGTACTTC
d_gene: .
v_gene: TRBV5-4
abundance: .
j_gene: TRBJ2-5

CDR3aa: CAISATSMNTEAFF
CDR3nt: TGTGCCATCAGTGCGACAAGTATGAACACTGAAGCTTTCTTT
d_gene: .
v_gene: TRBV10-3
abundance: .
j_gene: TRBJ1-1

CDR3aa: CASSQGGGAPGELFF
CDR3nt: TGCGCCAGCAGCCAAGGGGGAGGAGCCCCCGGGGAGCTGTTTTTT
d_gene: .
v_gene: TRBV4-1
abundance: .
j_gene: TRBJ2-2